The 13 T cell receptor beta chains below all came from one sample that was sequenced in a study of shared clonotypes between healthy human individuals. Clones were read by immunoSEQ multiplex PCR, and TCRdb kept only the in-frame ones, dropping some. The data show around 2,000,000 clones, approximately 95% seen once. Naive CD8 cells lacked CD45RO and underwent positive selection for CCR7, leaving out terminally differentiated effector memory CD45RA+ cells. The sample taken for sequencing was naive CD8+ T cells sorted from blood. These receptors came from a man in his late teens or twenties in good health.

The rearrangement uses TRBV19 and TRBJ1-2; no clear D gene. V was trimmed by 6 bases and J by 1 base, leaving 6 bases between them. The CDR3 is 12 residues long. Germline values: CDR1 LNHDA, CDR2 SQIVND (reference sequence). CDR3 nucleotide sequence: TGTGCCAGTAGGGCCGTTAACTATGGCTACACCTTC. It is translated as CASRAVNYGYTF.

The rearrangement joins TRBV2 to TRBJ2-3, with D possibly TRBD1 on 5 matching bases. V lost 7 bases, J lost 0 bases, and 11 bases lay in between. CDR1 is SNHLY and CDR2 is FYNNEI in the germline V gene. The CDR3 has 14 amino acids. The CDR3 DNA reads TGTGCCAGCAAGGACAACCCGAGCACAGATACGCAGTATTTT. This translates into CASKDNPSTDTQYF.

The V and J genes are TRBV9 and TRBJ1-4; 7 bases fit TRBD1. The CDR3 length is 16 residues. J lost 0 bases, V lost 3 bases, and 5 bases had no gene match. Germline V lookup: CDR1 SGDLS, CDR2 YYNGEE. CDR3 residues: CASSEAGTATNEKLFF. The CDR3 DNA is TGTGCCAGCAGCGAGGCGGGGACAGCAACTAATGAAAAACTGTTTTTT.

The chain's CDR3 is CASALVPNTGELFF. CDR3 nucleotide sequence: TGTGCCAGTGCCCTCGTACCGAACACCGGGGAGCTGTTTTTT. The chain carries TRBV19 and TRBJ2-2; D is ambiguous. The CDR3 has 14 amino acids. V lost 8 bases and J 0 bases, leaving 10 bases between the germline ends. Looked up from germline, CDR1 is LNHDA and CDR2 is SQIVND (reference sequence).

The J gene is TRBJ2-3, the V gene TRBV5-6, with D perhaps matching TRBD1 or TRBD2 (6 bases each). There are 17 residues in the CDR3. The germline V and J ends were trimmed by 4 bases and 0 bases, with 18 bases remaining between them. The germline V gene has CDR1 SGHDT and CDR2 YYEEEE. The CDR3 spells CASSGADGGSSTDTQYF. As DNA, the CDR3 is TGTGCCAGCAGCGGGGCCGACGGGGGCTCTAGCACAGATACGCAGTATTTT.

This chain connects TRBV27 to TRBJ1-1; the match to TRBD1 covers 9 bases. Germline CDR1 reads MNHEY; CDR2 reads SMNVEV (reference sequence). Trimming at V came to 10 bases and at J to 1 base, leaving 7 bases not matched to a gene. This CDR3 region has 14 residues. As DNA, the CDR3 is TGTGCCACCAGACAGGGGGTAGGGAACACTGAAGCTTTCTTT. Its protein product is CATRQGVGNTEAFF.

To note about this clone: A read error may account for a junction end that differs from germline. The genes are TRBV13 and TRBJ2-7, with 7 positions matching TRBD1. Germline V gene sequence: CDR1 PRHDT, CDR2 FYEKMQ (reference sequence). The CDR3 runs 14 residues. The CDR3 protein is CASSTGQRSYERYF. The CDR3 DNA reads as TGTGCCAGCAGCACGGGACAGAGATCCTACGAGCGGTACTTC.

CDR3 in amino acids: CATSREGEQYF. CDR3 in DNA: TGTGCCACCAGCAGAGAGGGCGAGCAGTACTTC. This chain connects TRBV15 to TRBJ2-7; D gene uncertain. V was pared by 0 bases and J by 6 bases, with 3 bases between. Germline values: CDR1 LNHNV, CDR2 YYDKDF (reference sequence). The CDR3 runs to 11 residues.

In its sample, this clone was seen once. The chain is built from TRBV5-4 and TRBJ1-2; D possibly corresponds to TRBD1 (5 bases). V was clipped by 4 bases and J by 2 bases, with 15 bases between them. Germline V gene sequence: CDR1 SGHNT, CDR2 YYREEE (reference sequence). This CDR3 is built from 15 residues. The CDR3 DNA sequence: TGTGCCAGCAGCCCGATAGGAGGGGCCAACTATGGCTACACCTTC. Encoded protein: CASSPIGGANYGYTF.

The gene calls are TRBV7-9 and TRBJ2-7, with 7 bases that match TRBD2. This CDR3 region has 15 residues. Trimming removed 5 bases from V and 1 base from J; junction bases left unmatched: 8. CDR1 SEHNR and CDR2 FQNEAQ come from the germline V gene (reference sequence). CDR3 sequence (DNA): TGTGCCAGCAGCCCCGGTGCAGCGGGGTCCTACGAGCAGTACTTC. As protein: CASSPGAAGSYEQYF.

The table lists this clone with a few counts. The chain employs TRBV29-1 and TRBJ2-7; D possibly corresponds to TRBD1 (5 bases). Trimming took off 2 bases at V and 6 bases at J, with 11 bases between the two ends. CDR1 and CDR2 (germline): SQVTM, ANQGSEA. CDR3 size: 12 residues. The chain's CDR3 is CSVEQGPTEQYF. The DNA of the CDR3 is TGCAGCGTTGAACAGGGTCCTACCGAGCAGTACTTC.

In the case of this clone: Other DNA sequences in this specimen translate into the identical CDR3. The chain recombines TRBV7-8 with TRBJ2-2, with TRBD2 matching 13 bases. The germline gives CDR1 SGHVS, CDR2 FQNEAQ. The junction had 5 bases not matched to a gene; V was cut back by 5 bases and J by 2 bases. The CDR3 spans 17 residues. The CDR3 bases are TGTGCCAGCAGCCCACGACTAGCGGGAGGAAACACCGGGGAGCTGTTTTTT. It is translated as CASSPRLAGGNTGELFF.

Notes on this clone: A much larger clone differs from this one at a single base, so this may be a read error. The CDR3 region is CASSFGNTEAFF. The CDR3 DNA is TGTGCCAGCAGTTTTGGGAACACTGAAGCTTTCTTT. The J gene is TRBJ1-1, the V gene TRBV6-6; D is unclear. Between the trimmed V and J ends, which lost 4 bases and 1 base, there was a span of 4 bases. CDR3 size: 12 residues. Looked up from germline, CDR1 is MNHNY and CDR2 is SVGAGI (reference sequence).